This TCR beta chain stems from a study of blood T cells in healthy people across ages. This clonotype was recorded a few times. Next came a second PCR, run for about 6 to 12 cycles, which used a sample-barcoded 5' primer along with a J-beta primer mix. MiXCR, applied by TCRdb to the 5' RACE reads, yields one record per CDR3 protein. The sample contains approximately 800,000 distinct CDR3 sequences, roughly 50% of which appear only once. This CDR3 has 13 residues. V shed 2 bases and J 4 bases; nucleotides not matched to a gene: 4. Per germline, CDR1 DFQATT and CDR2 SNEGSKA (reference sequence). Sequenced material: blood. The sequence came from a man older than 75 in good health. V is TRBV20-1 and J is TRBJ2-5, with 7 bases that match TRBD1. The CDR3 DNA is TGCAGTGCTAGAACACAGGGGAGAGAGACCCAGTACTTC. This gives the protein CSARTQGRETQYF.